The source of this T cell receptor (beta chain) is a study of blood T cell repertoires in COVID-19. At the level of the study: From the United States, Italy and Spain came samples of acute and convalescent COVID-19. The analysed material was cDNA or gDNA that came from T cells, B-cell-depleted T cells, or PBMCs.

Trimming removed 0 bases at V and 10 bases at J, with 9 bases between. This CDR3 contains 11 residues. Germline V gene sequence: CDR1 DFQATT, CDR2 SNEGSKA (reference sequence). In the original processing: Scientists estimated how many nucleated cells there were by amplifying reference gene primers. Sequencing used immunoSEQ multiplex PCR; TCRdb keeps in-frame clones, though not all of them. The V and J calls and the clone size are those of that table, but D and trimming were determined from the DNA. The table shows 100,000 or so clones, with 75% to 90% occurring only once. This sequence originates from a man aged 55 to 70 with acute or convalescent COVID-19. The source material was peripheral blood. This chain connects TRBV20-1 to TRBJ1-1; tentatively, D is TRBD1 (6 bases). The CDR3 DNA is TGCAGTGCTAGAGATAGGGGGGGAGCTTTCTTT. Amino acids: CSARDRGGAFF.